This entry describes one T cell receptor (beta chain). The germline V and J ends were trimmed by 6 bases and 0 bases, with 15 bases remaining between them. The CDR3 has 15 residues. Germline loops: CDR1 LNHDA, CDR2 SQIVND (reference sequence). Sequencing used immunoSEQ multiplex PCR; TCRdb keeps in-frame clones, though not all of them. The sample lists about 100,000 clones, about 91% occurring once. The sample comes from a study of OX40 agonist ivuxolimab in advanced cancers. The chain combines TRBV19 with TRBJ2-7; no reliable D call. This receptor was identified in an adult with an advanced solid tumor such as melanoma, head and neck, liver or kidney cancer. The material was CD4+ or CD8+ T cells sorted from blood, obtained in a trial of the OX40 agonist ivuxolimab. CDR3 in DNA: TGTGCCAGTAGACTCACTCTAGGATACTCCTACGAGCAGTACTTC. It specifies CASRLTLGYSYEQYF.